These 4 T cell receptor beta chains were sequenced from one sample in a study of cytomegalovirus exposure and HLA in healthy donors. The assay was immunoSEQ multiplex PCR, and TCRdb's table has in-frame clones only and misses some. The data contain 150,000 to 200,000 clones, more than 75% of them singletons. Material for sequencing was PBMCs. The receptors shown here come from a man aged 30-40 years in good health and CMV-seropositive.

The chain links TRBV18 to TRBJ2-3; D unresolved. Germline-derived CDR1 and CDR2 are KGHSH and LQKENI. Trimming took off 3 bases at V and 0 bases at J, with 10 bases between the two ends. The CDR3 has 15 amino acids. The CDR3, as DNA: TGTGCCAGCTCACCCACCCCCACTAGCACAGATACGCAGTATTTT. It specifies CASSPTPTSTDTQYF. The variable domain in full, with the rest retrieved from reference TRBV18 and TRBJ2-3, is NAGVMQNPRHLVRRRGQEARLRCSPMKGHSHVYWYRQLPEEGLKFMVYLQKENIIDESGMPKERFSAEFPKEGPSILRIQQVVRGDSAAYFCASSPTPTSTDTQYFGPGTRLTVL.

The V and J genes are TRBV15 and TRBJ2-7; 7 nucleotides line up with TRBD1. The germline gives CDR1 LNHNV, CDR2 YYDKDF (reference sequence). The junction had 7 bases not matched to a gene; V was cut back by 5 bases and J by 0 bases. The CDR3 is 15 amino acids. This CDR3 reads CATSFDRAYSYEQYF. The DNA for the CDR3 is TGTGCCACCAGCTTCGACAGGGCATACTCCTACGAGCAGTACTTC.

The V gene is TRBV5-4, the J gene TRBJ1-1; TRBD1 might be the D (6 bases). The CDR3 contains 13 residues. V lost 0 bases, J lost 5 bases, and 8 bases lay in between. CDR1 SGHNT and CDR2 YYREEE come from the germline V gene (reference sequence). In DNA form, the CDR3 reads TGTGCCAGCAGCTTGGCAGGGGTAACTGAAGCTTTCTTT. Translating it yields CASSLAGVTEAFF. The full variable domain, rest sourced from reference TRBV5-4 and TRBJ1-1, is ETGVTQSPTHLIKTRGQQVTLRCSSQSGHNTVSWYQQALGQGPQFIFQYYREEENGRGNFPPRFSGLQFPNYSSELNVNALELDDSALYLCASSLAGVTEAFFGQGTRLTVV.

This chain joins TRBV9 and TRBJ2-7, with a possible D match to TRBD2 (5 bases). The CDR3 extends over 14 amino acids. The germline CDR1 and CDR2 sequences are SGDLS and YYNGEE. V was trimmed by 0 bases and J by 2 bases, leaving 9 bases between them. The CDR3 region is CASSVGGSAYEQYF. As DNA, the CDR3 is TGTGCCAGCAGCGTAGGAGGGAGCGCCTACGAGCAGTACTTC.